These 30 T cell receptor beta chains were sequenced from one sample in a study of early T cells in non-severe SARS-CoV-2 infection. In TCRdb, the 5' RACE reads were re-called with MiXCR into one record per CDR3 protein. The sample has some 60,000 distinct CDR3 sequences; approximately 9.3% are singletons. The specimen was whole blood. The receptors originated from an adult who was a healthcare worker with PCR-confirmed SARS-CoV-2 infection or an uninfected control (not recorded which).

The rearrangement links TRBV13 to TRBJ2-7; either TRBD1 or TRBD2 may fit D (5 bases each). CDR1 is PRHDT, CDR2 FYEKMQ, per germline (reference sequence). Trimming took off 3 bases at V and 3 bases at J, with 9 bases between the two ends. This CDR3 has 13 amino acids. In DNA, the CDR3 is TGTGCCAGCAGCTTGGGGGAAGACTACGAGCAGTACGTC. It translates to CASSLGEDYEQYV.

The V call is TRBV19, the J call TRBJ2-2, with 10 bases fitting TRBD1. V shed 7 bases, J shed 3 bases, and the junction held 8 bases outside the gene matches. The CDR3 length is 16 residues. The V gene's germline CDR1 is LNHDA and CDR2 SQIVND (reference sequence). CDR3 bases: TGTGCCAGTATCTCCCGGGACAGGGGATACACCGGGGAGCTGTTTTTT. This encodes CASISRDRGYTGELFF.

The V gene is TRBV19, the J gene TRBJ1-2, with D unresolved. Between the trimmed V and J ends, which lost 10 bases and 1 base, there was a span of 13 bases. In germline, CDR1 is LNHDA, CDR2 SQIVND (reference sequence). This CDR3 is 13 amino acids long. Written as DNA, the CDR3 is TGTGCCATCCGCAGTATCAGTAACTATGGCTACACCTTC. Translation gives CAIRSISNYGYTF.

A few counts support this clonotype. The CDR3 region is CASSTGLNYGYTF. CDR3 DNA sequence: TGCGCCAGCAGTACAGGGCTTAACTATGGCTACACCTTC. The chain links TRBV10-1 to TRBJ1-2; D might be TRBD1 (6 bases). CDR1 and CDR2 (germline): WNHNN, SYGVQD (reference sequence). The CDR3 is made up of 13 amino acids. Between the trimmed V and J ends, which lost 5 bases and 1 base, there was a span of 8 bases.

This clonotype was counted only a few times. The CDR3 DNA sequence: TGTGCCAGCCGAAGCGGGGGCACAGATACGCAGTATTTT. Protein product: CASRSGGTDTQYF. The rearrangement uses TRBV6-2 or TRBV6-3 and TRBJ2-3; 7 bases map to TRBD2. V lost 8 bases and J lost 1; bases outside the gene matches: 3. The CDR3 contains 13 residues. CDR1 and CDR2 (germline): MNHEY, SVGEGT.

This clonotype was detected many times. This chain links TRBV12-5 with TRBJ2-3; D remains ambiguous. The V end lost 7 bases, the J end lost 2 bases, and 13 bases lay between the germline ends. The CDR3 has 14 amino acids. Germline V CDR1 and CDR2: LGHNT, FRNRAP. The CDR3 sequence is CASVWKEITDTQYF. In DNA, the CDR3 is TGTGCTAGTGTTTGGAAGGAAATCACAGATACGCAGTATTTT.

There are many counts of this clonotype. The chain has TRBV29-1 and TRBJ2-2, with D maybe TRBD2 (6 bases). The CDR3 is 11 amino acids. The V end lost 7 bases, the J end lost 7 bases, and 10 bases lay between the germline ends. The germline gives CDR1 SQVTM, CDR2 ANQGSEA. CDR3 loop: CSAVGLGELFF. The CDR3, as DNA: TGCAGCGCTGTGGGACTCGGGGAGCTGTTTTTT.

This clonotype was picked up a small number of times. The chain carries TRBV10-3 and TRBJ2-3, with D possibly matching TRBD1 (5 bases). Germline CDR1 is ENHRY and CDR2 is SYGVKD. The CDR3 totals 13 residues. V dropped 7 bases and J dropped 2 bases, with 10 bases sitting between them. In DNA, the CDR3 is TGTGCCATCACCATGACAGACACAGATACGCAGTATTTT. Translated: CAITMTDTDTQYF.

DNA of the CDR3: TGCAGTGCTAGGATTCCGGCGACTTCGCAAGAGACCCAGTACTTC. Residues: CSARIPATSQETQYF. The genes are TRBV20-1 and TRBJ2-5; D remains unclear. The CDR3 runs 15 residues. V shed 3 bases and J shed 2 bases, with 16 bases lying between them. Germline CDR1 DFQATT, CDR2 SNEGSKA (reference sequence).

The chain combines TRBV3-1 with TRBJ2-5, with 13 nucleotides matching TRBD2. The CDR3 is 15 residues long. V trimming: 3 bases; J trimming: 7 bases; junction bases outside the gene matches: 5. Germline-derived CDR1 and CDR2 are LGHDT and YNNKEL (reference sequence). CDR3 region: CASSHTLAGGWTQYF. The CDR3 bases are TGTGCCAGCAGCCACACACTAGCGGGGGGGTGGACCCAGTACTTC.

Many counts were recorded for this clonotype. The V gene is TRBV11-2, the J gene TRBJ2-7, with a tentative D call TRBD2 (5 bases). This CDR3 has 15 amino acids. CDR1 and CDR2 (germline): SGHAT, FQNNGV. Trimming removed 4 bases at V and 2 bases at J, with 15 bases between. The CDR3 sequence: CASSSSEAHTYEQYV. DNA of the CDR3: TGTGCCAGCAGCTCATCGGAGGCCCACACCTACGAGCAGTACGTC.

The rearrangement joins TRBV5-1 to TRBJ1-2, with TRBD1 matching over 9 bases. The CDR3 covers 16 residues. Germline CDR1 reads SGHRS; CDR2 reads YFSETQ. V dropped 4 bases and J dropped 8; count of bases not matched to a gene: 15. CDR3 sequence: CASSPHMTGGKEGYTF. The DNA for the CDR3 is TGCGCCAGCAGCCCCCATATGACAGGGGGAAAGGAGGGCTACACCTTC.

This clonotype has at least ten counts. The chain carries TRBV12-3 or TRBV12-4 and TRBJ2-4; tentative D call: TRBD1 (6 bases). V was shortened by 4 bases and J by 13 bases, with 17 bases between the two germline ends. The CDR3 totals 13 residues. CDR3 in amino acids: CASSSEQGTLQYF. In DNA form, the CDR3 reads TGTGCCAGCAGTTCAGAGCAGGGGACCCTGCAGTACTTC.

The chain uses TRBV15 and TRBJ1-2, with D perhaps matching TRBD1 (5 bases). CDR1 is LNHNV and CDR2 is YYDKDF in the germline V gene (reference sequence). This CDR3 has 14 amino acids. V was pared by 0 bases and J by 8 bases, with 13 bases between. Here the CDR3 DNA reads TGTGCCACCAGCAGAGACTGGGGGATCGACGGCTACACCTTC. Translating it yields CATSRDWGIDGYTF.

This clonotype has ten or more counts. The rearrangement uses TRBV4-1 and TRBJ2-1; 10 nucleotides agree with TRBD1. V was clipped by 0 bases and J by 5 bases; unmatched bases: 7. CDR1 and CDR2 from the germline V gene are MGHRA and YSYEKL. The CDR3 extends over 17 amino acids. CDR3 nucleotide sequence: TGCGCCAGCAGCCAAGACCCACCGGGACAGGGGAACAATGAGCAGTTCTTC. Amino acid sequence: CASSQDPPGQGNNEQFF.

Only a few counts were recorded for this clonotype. The DNA of the CDR3 is TGCGCCAGCAGCCGGACACCTAGCAATGAGCAGTTCTTC. Translation: CASSRTPSNEQFF. The chain employs TRBV10-1 and TRBJ2-1; tentatively, D is TRBD1 (5 bases). In germline, CDR1 is WNHNN, CDR2 SYGVQD (reference sequence). The CDR3 length is 13 residues. The ends were cut back, 6 bases at V and 6 bases at J, with 12 bases in the middle.

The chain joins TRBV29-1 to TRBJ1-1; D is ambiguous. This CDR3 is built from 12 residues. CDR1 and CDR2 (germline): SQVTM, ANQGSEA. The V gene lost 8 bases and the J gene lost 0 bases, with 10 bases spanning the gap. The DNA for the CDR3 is TGCAGCACCCTCCTCTTGAACACTGAAGCTTTCTTT. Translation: CSTLLLNTEAFF.

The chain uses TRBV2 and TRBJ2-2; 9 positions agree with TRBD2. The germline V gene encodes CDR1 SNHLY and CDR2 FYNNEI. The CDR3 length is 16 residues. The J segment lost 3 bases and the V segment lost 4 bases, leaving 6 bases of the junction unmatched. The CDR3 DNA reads TGTGCCAGCAGTGTGGTAGCGGGGGAGGACACCGGGGAGCTGTTTTTT. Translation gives CASSVVAGEDTGELFF.

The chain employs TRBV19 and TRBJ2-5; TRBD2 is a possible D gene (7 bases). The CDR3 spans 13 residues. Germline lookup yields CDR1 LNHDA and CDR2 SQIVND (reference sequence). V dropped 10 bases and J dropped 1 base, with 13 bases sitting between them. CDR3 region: CATGDYFQETQYF. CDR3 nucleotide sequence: TGTGCCACAGGGGACTACTTCCAAGAGACCCAGTACTTC.

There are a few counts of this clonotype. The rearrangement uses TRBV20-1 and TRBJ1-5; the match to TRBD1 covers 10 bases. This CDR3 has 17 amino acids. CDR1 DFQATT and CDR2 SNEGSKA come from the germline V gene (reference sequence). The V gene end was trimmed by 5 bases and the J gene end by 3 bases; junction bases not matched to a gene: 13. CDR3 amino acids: CSASPYSGTGDNQPQHF. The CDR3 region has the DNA TGCAGTGCTTCCCCGTACTCTGGGACAGGGGACAATCAGCCCCAGCATTTT.

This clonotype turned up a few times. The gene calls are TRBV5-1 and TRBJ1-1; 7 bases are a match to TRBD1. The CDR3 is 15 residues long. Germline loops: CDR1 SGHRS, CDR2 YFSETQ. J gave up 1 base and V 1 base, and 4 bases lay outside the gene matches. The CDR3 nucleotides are TGCGCCAGCAGCTTGTCAGGGGGAGAGAACACTGAAGCTTTCTTT. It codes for CASSLSGGENTEAFF. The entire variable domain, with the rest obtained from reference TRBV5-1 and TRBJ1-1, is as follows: KAGVTQTPRYLIKTRGQQVTLSCSPISGHRSVSWYQQTPGQGLQFLFEYFSETQRNKGNFPGRFSGRQFSNSRSEMNVSTLELGDSALYLCASSLSGGENTEAFFGQGTRLTVV.

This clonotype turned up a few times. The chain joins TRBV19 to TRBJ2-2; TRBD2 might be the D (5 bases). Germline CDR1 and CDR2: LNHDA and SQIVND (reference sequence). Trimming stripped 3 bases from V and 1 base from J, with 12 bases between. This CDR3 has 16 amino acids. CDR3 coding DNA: TGTGCCAGTAGTATTTTGAGCGGAAGGAACACCGGGGAGCTGTTTTTT. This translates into CASSILSGRNTGELFF.

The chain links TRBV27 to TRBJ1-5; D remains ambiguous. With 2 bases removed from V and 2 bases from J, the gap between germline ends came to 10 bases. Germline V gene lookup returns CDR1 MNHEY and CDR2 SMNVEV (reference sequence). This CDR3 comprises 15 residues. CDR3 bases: TGTGCCAGCAGTTTAACGGGGATGGGCAATCAGCCCCAGCATTTT. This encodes CASSLTGMGNQPQHF.

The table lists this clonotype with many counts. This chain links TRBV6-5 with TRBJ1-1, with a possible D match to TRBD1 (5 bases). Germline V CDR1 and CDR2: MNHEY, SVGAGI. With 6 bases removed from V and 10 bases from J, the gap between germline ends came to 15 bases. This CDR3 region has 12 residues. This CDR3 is CASSRAGGRAFF. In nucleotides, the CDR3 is TGTGCCAGCAGCCGCGCCGGGGGTAGAGCTTTCTTT.

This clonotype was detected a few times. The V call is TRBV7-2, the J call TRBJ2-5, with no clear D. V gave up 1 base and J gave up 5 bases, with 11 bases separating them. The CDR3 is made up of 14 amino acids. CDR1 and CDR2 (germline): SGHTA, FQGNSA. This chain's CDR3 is CASSLVGLPETQYF. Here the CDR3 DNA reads TGTGCCAGCAGCTTAGTTGGCCTCCCGGAGACCCAGTACTTC.

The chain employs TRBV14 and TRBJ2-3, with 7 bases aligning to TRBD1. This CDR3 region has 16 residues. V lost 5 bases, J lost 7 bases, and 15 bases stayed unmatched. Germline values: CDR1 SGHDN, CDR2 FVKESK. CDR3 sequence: CASSGVRDRGVNTQYF. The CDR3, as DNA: TGTGCCAGCAGCGGGGTAAGGGACAGAGGGGTGAATACGCAGTATTTT.

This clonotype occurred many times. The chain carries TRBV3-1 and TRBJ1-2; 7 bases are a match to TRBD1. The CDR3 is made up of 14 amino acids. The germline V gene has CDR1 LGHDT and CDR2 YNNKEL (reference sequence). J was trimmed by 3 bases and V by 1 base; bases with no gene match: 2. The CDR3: CASSQGQGDYGYTF. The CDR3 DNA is TGTGCCAGCAGCCAAGGACAGGGTGACTATGGCTACACCTTC.

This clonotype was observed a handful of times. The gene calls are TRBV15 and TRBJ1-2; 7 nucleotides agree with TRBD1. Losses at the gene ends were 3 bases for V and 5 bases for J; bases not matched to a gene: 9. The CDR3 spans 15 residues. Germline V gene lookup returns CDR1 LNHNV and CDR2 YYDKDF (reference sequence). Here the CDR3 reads CATSSRGQEHYGYTF. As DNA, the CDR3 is TGTGCCACCAGCAGCCGAGGACAGGAACATTATGGCTACACCTTC.

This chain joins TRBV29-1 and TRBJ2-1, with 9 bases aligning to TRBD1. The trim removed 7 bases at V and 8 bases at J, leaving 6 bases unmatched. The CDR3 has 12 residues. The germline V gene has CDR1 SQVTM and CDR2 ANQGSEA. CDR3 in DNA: TGCAGCGGGGGACAGGGAGTCTATGAGCAGTTCTTC. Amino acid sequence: CSGGQGVYEQFF.

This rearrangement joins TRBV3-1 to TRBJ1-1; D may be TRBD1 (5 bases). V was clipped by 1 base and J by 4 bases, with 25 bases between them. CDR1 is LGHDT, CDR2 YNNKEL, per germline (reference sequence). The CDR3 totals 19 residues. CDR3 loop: CASSQGGGAPPGMITEAFF. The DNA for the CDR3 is TGTGCCAGCAGCCAAGGGGGAGGGGCACCACCGGGGATGATCACTGAAGCTTTCTTT.